This record concerns one T cell receptor beta chain sequence. TCRdb's table, derived via immunoSEQ multiplex PCR, lists solely in-frame clones and lacks some. The sample yields about 310,000 clones, about 90% seen once. The data were obtained in a study of blood T cell repertoires in COVID-19. Study-level background: Samples of COVID-19 (acute and convalescent) were obtained from the United States, Italy and Spain.

CDR1 and CDR2 (germline): SGHNT, YENEEA. This CDR3 region has 13 residues. V was cut by 1 base and J by 5 bases, with 8 bases left in between. The receptor's source is a woman younger than 30 with acute COVID-19. The sequencing input was PBMCs or T cells enriched from blood (not recorded which). This chain uses TRBV11-3 with TRBJ1-1; D not certain. CDR3 sequence: CASSLGANTEAFF. The DNA of the CDR3 is TGTGCCAGCAGCTTAGGGGCTAATACTGAAGCTTTCTTT.